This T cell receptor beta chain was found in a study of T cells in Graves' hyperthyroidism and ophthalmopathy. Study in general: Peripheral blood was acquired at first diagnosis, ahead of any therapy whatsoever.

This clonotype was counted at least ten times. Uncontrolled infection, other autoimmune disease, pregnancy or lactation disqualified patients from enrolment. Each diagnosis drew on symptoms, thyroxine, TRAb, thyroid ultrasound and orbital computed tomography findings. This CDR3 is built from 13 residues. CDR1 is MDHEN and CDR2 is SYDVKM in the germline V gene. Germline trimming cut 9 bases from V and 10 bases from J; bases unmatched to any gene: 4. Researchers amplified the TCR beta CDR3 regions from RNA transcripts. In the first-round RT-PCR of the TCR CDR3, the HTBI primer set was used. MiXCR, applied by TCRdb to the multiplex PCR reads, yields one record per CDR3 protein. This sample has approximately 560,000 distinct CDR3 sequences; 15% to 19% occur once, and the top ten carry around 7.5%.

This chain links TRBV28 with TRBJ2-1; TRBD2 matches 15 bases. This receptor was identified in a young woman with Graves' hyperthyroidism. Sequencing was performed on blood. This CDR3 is CASRTSGREEQFF. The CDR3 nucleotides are TGTGCCAGTAGGACTAGCGGGAGGGAAGAGCAGTTCTTC.